This is a list of T cell receptor beta chains from one sample in a study of shared T cell receptors in the human thymus. The method was immunoSEQ multiplex PCR; TCRdb's version includes in-frame clones alone and lacks a portion of them. Here the sample spans hundreds of thousands of clones, 70% to 90% being singletons. These data also featured in a second study, about human thymus T cells.

The sequenced material came from thymocytes. Receptors were obtained from a girl under two years old with a congenital heart defect. The CDR3 runs from the conserved cysteine through the conserved F or W. The order of the fields is clone size, D gene, J gene, V gene, CDR3 DNA, CDR3 protein. A D gene is named only where the DNA matches it firmly. The size field is filled for only some rows; it gives once, few, many or a size class.

clone_size: -
d_call: -
j_call: TRBJ1-2
v_call: TRBV5-6
cdr3_nt: TGTGCCAGCAGGATTTCATCCAGGGGATATGGCTACACCTTC
cdr3_aa: CASRISSRGYGYTF

clone_size: -
d_call: -
j_call: TRBJ1-2
v_call: TRBV7-9
cdr3_nt: TGTGCCAGCAGCTCCCGACTAAGGGACTATGGCTACACCTTC
cdr3_aa: CASSSRLRDYGYTF

clone_size: -
d_call: TRBD1
j_call: TRBJ2-1
v_call: TRBV5-1
cdr3_nt: TGCGCCAGCAGCTGGCGGACAGGGGGTAGGAATGAGCAGTTCTTC
cdr3_aa: CASSWRTGGRNEQFF

clone_size: once
d_call: -
j_call: TRBJ1-2
v_call: TRBV10-3
cdr3_nt: TGTGCCATCAGTGCCTGTGGGAGGGACCCCCACTATGGCTACACCTTC
cdr3_aa: CAISACGRDPHYGYTF

clone_size: few
d_call: -
j_call: TRBJ1-1
v_call: TRBV14
cdr3_nt: TGTGCCAGCAGCCAGGGGCAGTCGAACACTGAAGCTTTCTTT
cdr3_aa: CASSQGQSNTEAFF

clone_size: -
d_call: TRBD1
j_call: TRBJ1-2
v_call: TRBV2
cdr3_nt: TGTGCCAGCAGCCGACAGGGGGGGAGCTATGGCTACACCTTC
cdr3_aa: CASSRQGGSYGYTF

clone_size: -
d_call: TRBD1
j_call: TRBJ1-5
v_call: TRBV19
cdr3_nt: TGTGCCAGTAGGCACGGGGACAGGGCCTATAGCAATCAGCCCCAGCATTTT
cdr3_aa: CASRHGDRAYSNQPQHF

clone_size: -
d_call: -
j_call: TRBJ2-1
v_call: TRBV5-1
cdr3_nt: TGCGCCAGCACCTCGCCGGGTTCCGGGTACAATGAGCAGTTCTTC
cdr3_aa: CASTSPGSGYNEQFF

clone_size: few
d_call: -
j_call: TRBJ2-7
v_call: TRBV14
cdr3_nt: TGTGCCAGCAGTAGAATTTCACAGGGATACCCCCCCACCTACGAGCAGTACTTC
cdr3_aa: CASSRISQGYPPTYEQYF

clone_size: -
d_call: -
j_call: TRBJ1-2
v_call: TRBV10-3
cdr3_nt: TGTGCCATCAGGGTCCATAGGCAGGGTAATTCTGGCTACACCTTC
cdr3_aa: CAIRVHRQGNSGYTF

clone_size: -
d_call: TRBD1
j_call: TRBJ2-2
v_call: TRBV13
cdr3_nt: TGTGCCAGCAGCCCCAGGGGGCGGAACACCGGGGAGCTGTTTTTT
cdr3_aa: CASSPRGRNTGELFF

clone_size: -
d_call: -
j_call: TRBJ1-1
v_call: TRBV21-1
cdr3_nt: TGTGCCAGCAGCAACTTCGCGGAAGCTTTCTTT
cdr3_aa: CASSNFAEAFF

clone_size: -
d_call: -
j_call: TRBJ2-7
v_call: TRBV7-9
cdr3_nt: TGTGCCAGCAGCGCTCGGATGGGGGGTCAAATCTACGAGCAGTACTTC
cdr3_aa: CASSARMGGQIYEQYF

clone_size: -
d_call: TRBD1
j_call: TRBJ1-5
v_call: TRBV6-5
cdr3_nt: TGTGCCAGCAGCCGGACCAGGGGGGCCGGGCATTTT
cdr3_aa: CASSRTRGAGHF

clone_size: -
d_call: -
j_call: TRBJ1-2
v_call: TRBV6-4
cdr3_nt: TGTGCCAGCAGTGACTCCCCTAAACCGACAGATAACTATGGCTACACCTTC
cdr3_aa: CASSDSPKPTDNYGYTF

clone_size: -
d_call: -
j_call: TRBJ1-2
v_call: TRBV20-1
cdr3_nt: TGCAGTGCCCAAGGGGGACGGTGGGTGACCTTC
cdr3_aa: CSAQGGRWVTF

clone_size: -
d_call: TRBD1
j_call: TRBJ1-1
v_call: TRBV9
cdr3_nt: TGTGCCAGCAGCGTCAACCCCGGGACAGGGGGCATTTCTGAAGCTTTCTTT
cdr3_aa: CASSVNPGTGGISEAFF

clone_size: -
d_call: -
j_call: TRBJ1-1
v_call: TRBV5-1
cdr3_nt: TGCGCCAGCAGCTTAAGGGGAGGGACTGAAGCTTTCTTT
cdr3_aa: CASSLRGGTEAFF

clone_size: few
d_call: -
j_call: TRBJ2-1
v_call: TRBV10-2
cdr3_nt: TGCGCCAGCAGTGAGTCTTGGGTAGTTCGGGGAATCTACAATGAGCAGTTCTTC
cdr3_aa: CASSESWVVRGIYNEQFF

clone_size: -
d_call: TRBD1
j_call: TRBJ1-2
v_call: TRBV14
cdr3_nt: TGTGCCAGCAGCCAAGTAGGGGACAGGTCCAAGGGCTACACCTTC
cdr3_aa: CASSQVGDRSKGYTF

clone_size: -
d_call: TRBD1
j_call: TRBJ1-3
v_call: TRBV5-1
cdr3_nt: TGCGCCAGCAGCCCACACCGACAGGGGCACTCTGGAAACACCATATATTTT
cdr3_aa: CASSPHRQGHSGNTIYF

clone_size: -
d_call: TRBD1
j_call: TRBJ2-1
v_call: TRBV28
cdr3_nt: TGTGCCAGCAGTTTGGGGACAGGGGGCGCGAGGGGTATGGATGAGCAGTTCTTC
cdr3_aa: CASSLGTGGARGMDEQFF

clone_size: -
d_call: TRBD2
j_call: TRBJ2-1
v_call: TRBV6-5
cdr3_nt: TGTGCCAGCAGCCCCCCGGGACTAGCGGGTAATGAGCAGTTCTTC
cdr3_aa: CASSPPGLAGNEQFF

clone_size: few
d_call: -
j_call: TRBJ2-3
v_call: TRBV10-1
cdr3_nt: TGCGCCAGCAGTGAGACAGACAGGTCGGGCACAGATACGCAGTATTTT
cdr3_aa: CASSETDRSGTDTQYF

clone_size: -
d_call: TRBD1
j_call: TRBJ2-1
v_call: TRBV18
cdr3_nt: TGTGCCAGCTCACCACCGCGGACAGGACCCACCCCTCGGCACTACAATGAGCAGTTCTTC
cdr3_aa: CASSPPRTGPTPRHYNEQFF

clone_size: -
d_call: TRBD1
j_call: TRBJ1-1
v_call: TRBV27
cdr3_nt: TGTGCCAGCAGTCCACTAACAGGGGGAAGGAACACTGAAGCTTTCTTT
cdr3_aa: CASSPLTGGRNTEAFF

clone_size: -
d_call: -
j_call: TRBJ2-1
v_call: TRBV6-5
cdr3_nt: TGTGCCAGCAGTTACTCCCTCGGTAGATCGGTTGAGCAGTTCTTC
cdr3_aa: CASSYSLGRSVEQFF

clone_size: -
d_call: -
j_call: TRBJ1-2
v_call: TRBV5-4
cdr3_nt: TGTGCCAGCAGCTTGTGGGCGCGTGGACTAGGAGGCTATGGCTACACCTTC
cdr3_aa: CASSLWARGLGGYGYTF

clone_size: -
d_call: TRBD1
j_call: TRBJ1-2
v_call: TRBV27
cdr3_nt: TGTGCCAGCAGATCGACAGGGGTAGAAACTTATGGCTACACCTTC
cdr3_aa: CASRSTGVETYGYTF

clone_size: -
d_call: -
j_call: TRBJ2-3
v_call: TRBV10-3
cdr3_nt: TGTGCCATCAGTGCACGGGGGACGGATACGCAGTATTTT
cdr3_aa: CAISARGTDTQYF

clone_size: few
d_call: TRBD2
j_call: TRBJ2-6
v_call: TRBV13
cdr3_nt: TGTGCCAGCAGCTTAGGTTCCAGCGGGGGGAGTGGGGCCAACGTCCTGACTTTC
cdr3_aa: CASSLGSSGGSGANVLTF

clone_size: -
d_call: -
j_call: TRBJ1-3
v_call: TRBV5-4
cdr3_nt: TGTGCCAGCAGCTCCTGCTCTGGAAACACCATATATTTT
cdr3_aa: CASSSCSGNTIYF

clone_size: -
d_call: -
j_call: TRBJ1-4
v_call: TRBV6-1
cdr3_nt: TGTGCCAGCAGTTGGGGAGGGGACCTTAATGAAAAACTGTTTTTT
cdr3_aa: CASSWGGDLNEKLFF

clone_size: -
d_call: -
j_call: TRBJ1-1
v_call: TRBV27
cdr3_nt: TGTGCCAGCAGCGAGGGAGGAACTGAAGCTTTCTTT
cdr3_aa: CASSEGGTEAFF

clone_size: -
d_call: TRBD1
j_call: TRBJ1-3
v_call: TRBV10-3
cdr3_nt: TGTGCCACCTCAGGGGGGAGCTCTGGAAACACCATATATTTT
cdr3_aa: CATSGGSSGNTIYF

clone_size: -
d_call: -
j_call: TRBJ1-1
v_call: TRBV15
cdr3_nt: TGTGCCACCAGCAGAGATCGACGAGACAGCAACACTGAAGCTTTCTTT
cdr3_aa: CATSRDRRDSNTEAFF

clone_size: once
d_call: -
j_call: TRBJ1-3
v_call: TRBV10-2
cdr3_nt: TGCGCCAGCTTCTGGACAGACCCTTCTGGGAACACCATATATTTT
cdr3_aa: CASFWTDPSGNTIYF